The 10 T cell receptor beta chains given below trace back to one sample, sequenced in a study of pediatric ulcerative colitis. TCRdb keeps only in-frame clones here, not all; method: immunoSEQ multiplex PCR. The table lists approximately 60,000 clones, approximately 87% of them singletons. Sample: blood. Receptors originate from a boy aged 5-17 years with severe ulcerative colitis.

Worth noting for this clone: The sample has other DNA sequences that encode this CDR3 too. The V gene is TRBV6-5, the J gene TRBJ2-1; D gene ambiguous. Germline V gives CDR1 MNHEY, CDR2 SVGAGI. This CDR3 region has 13 residues. Trimming left V 4 bases short and J 4 bases short, with 8 bases between. The DNA of the CDR3 is TGTGCCAGCAGTTTTACGGTTTACAATGAGCAGTTCTTC. Amino acids: CASSFTVYNEQFF.

This chain uses TRBV29-1 with TRBJ2-5, with TRBD1 matching over 9 bases. The length of the CDR3 is 14 residues. Looked up from germline, CDR1 is SQVTM and CDR2 is ANQGSEA. Losses at the gene ends were 7 bases for V and 4 bases for J; bases not matched to a gene: 10. This CDR3 is CSAGQGVISETQYF. The CDR3 coding sequence is TGCAGCGCGGGACAGGGTGTTATATCAGAGACCCAGTACTTC.

This clone has more than one count but fewer than ten. This chain uses TRBV5-8 with TRBJ1-2, with TRBD1 matching 8 bases. CDR3 length: 14 residues. V trimming: 3 bases; J trimming: 5 bases; junction bases outside the gene matches: 6. Germline V CDR1 and CDR2: SGHTS, YDEGEE. The CDR3 DNA sequence: TGTGCCAGCAGCTCACGGACAGGGTATTATGGCTACACCTTC. This encodes CASSSRTGYYGYTF.

The chain recombines TRBV6-4 with TRBJ1-3, with D perhaps matching TRBD1 (6 bases). Germline CDR1 and CDR2: MRHNA and SNTAGT. The V end was cut by 2 bases, the J end by 1 base, with 12 bases between. This CDR3 comprises 16 residues. In nucleotides, the CDR3 is TGTGCCAGCAGTGACGGGGGCAACAATTCTGGAAACACCATATATTTT. Its translation: CASSDGGNNSGNTIYF.

V usage is TRBV6-5 and J usage is TRBJ1-2; D is perhaps TRBD1 (6 bases). Germline lookup yields CDR1 MNHEY and CDR2 SVGAGI. Trimming cost V 0 bases and J 2 bases, with 13 bases left between them. This CDR3 is 16 amino acids long. CDR3 in amino acids: CASSYSPRRGNYGYTF. As DNA, the CDR3 is TGTGCCAGCAGTTACTCCCCGCGGAGGGGGAACTATGGCTACACCTTC.

The gene calls are TRBV5-4 and TRBJ2-3; D not resolved. The V gene lost 2 bases and the J gene lost 2 bases, with 15 bases spanning the gap. This CDR3 is 16 amino acids long. Per germline, CDR1 SGHNT and CDR2 YYREEE (reference sequence). CDR3 in amino acids: CASSLVREPNTDTQYF. CDR3 in DNA: TGTGCCAGCAGCTTAGTTCGTGAACCGAACACAGATACGCAGTATTTT.

The chain is built from TRBV5-1 and TRBJ2-7; D perhaps matches TRBD2 (5 bases). This CDR3 has 14 residues. The germline V gene encodes CDR1 SGHRS and CDR2 YFSETQ. V was trimmed by 0 bases and J by 0 bases, leaving 7 bases between them. CDR3 sequence: CASSLEGASYEQYF. The CDR3 DNA is TGCGCCAGCAGCTTGGAGGGAGCCTCCTACGAGCAGTACTTC.

This clone was detected once. The chain employs TRBV5-1 and TRBJ2-7, with TRBD1 matching over 9 bases. Germline lookup yields CDR1 SGHRS and CDR2 YFSETQ. The CDR3 runs to 15 residues. After removal of 4 bases from V and 2 bases from J, the junction contained 7 bases not matched to a gene. The CDR3 loop reads CASSLRQGGTYEQYF. CDR3 in DNA: TGCGCCAGCAGCCTTCGACAGGGGGGAACCTACGAGCAGTACTTC. The variable domain in full, with the rest retrieved from reference TRBV5-1 and TRBJ2-7, is KAGVTQTPRYLIKTRGQQVTLSCSPISGHRSVSWYQQTPGQGLQFLFEYFSETQRNKGNFPGRFSGRQFSNSRSEMNVSTLELGDSALYLCASSLRQGGTYEQYFGPGTRLTVT.

The V call is TRBV28, the J call TRBJ2-1; 7 positions agree with TRBD1. The CDR3 sequence is 13 residues long. Germline CDR1 MDHEN, CDR2 SYDVKM. V trimming: 5 bases; J trimming: 9 bases; junction bases outside the gene matches: 7. The CDR3 sequence is CASSPYRDSEQFF. CDR3 coding DNA: TGTGCCAGCAGTCCCTACAGGGACAGTGAGCAGTTCTTC.

Remarks on this clone: Other DNA sequences in this specimen translate into the identical CDR3. J is TRBJ2-1 and V is TRBV27; 7 bases align to TRBD2. The CDR3 is 14 residues long. Germline loops: CDR1 MNHEY, CDR2 SMNVEV (reference sequence). With 3 bases clipped from V and 3 bases from J, the junction kept 2 bases outside the gene matches. CDR3 sequence: CASSFGGSYNEQFF. The CDR3 region has the DNA TGTGCCAGCAGTTTCGGGGGGAGCTACAATGAGCAGTTCTTC.